Many counts were recorded for the clone carrying this T cell receptor (beta chain). These data belong to a study of neurological immune-mediated disorders. TCRdb itself ran the 5' RACE reads through MiXCR, one entry per CDR3 protein. The sample includes 30,000 to 45,000 distinct CDR3 sequences, more than 9% of them seen just once. Sample: CD4+ T cells from blood. This receptor was identified in a woman aged 25 to 39 with HTLV-1-associated myelopathy (HAM/TSP).

The CDR3 sequence is CSAGAFHRRQNYEQYF. The CDR3 nucleotides are TGCAGTGCTGGGGCGTTTCATAGGAGGCAGAACTACGAGCAGTACTTC. This chain links TRBV20-1 with TRBJ2-7, with D possibly called TRBD1 or TRBD2 (5 bases each). Trimming took 5 bases from V and 3 from J, leaving 23 bases between them. Germline lookup yields CDR1 DFQATT and CDR2 SNEGSKA (reference sequence). The CDR3 has 16 amino acids.